The rows below give T cell receptor beta chains drawn from one sample of a study of T-cell reconstitution after alpha-beta-depleted transplantation in children. MiXCR, applied by TCRdb to the PCR reads, yields one record per CDR3 protein. The data contain hundreds of thousands of distinct CDR3 sequences, 20% to 25% of them singletons. The sample in question was PBMCs, mostly from graft donor cells, obtained 360 days after TCRalphabeta/CD19-depleted stem cell transplant. All receptors derive from a boy less than two years old who had a stem cell transplant for acute myeloid leukemia, so the T cells may come from the graft donor. CDR3s include the opening cysteine and the closing phenylalanine or tryptophan. The order of the fields is V gene, D gene, J gene, CDR3 protein. A D gene is named only where the DNA matches it firmly.

TRBV2	TRBD2	TRBJ2-5	CASSRAGGPQETQYF
TRBV29-1	TRBD1	TRBJ1-1	CSVQQPGQGGRAFF
TRBV20-1	NA	TRBJ2-5	CSARFWTEETQYF
TRBV11-2	NA	TRBJ2-6	CASSSSLIKAGANVLTF
TRBV2	TRBD1	TRBJ2-1	CASRLDRASDEQFF
TRBV5-1	NA	TRBJ2-1	CASNPASYNEQFF
TRBV29-1	NA	TRBJ1-1	CSGTVGANTEAFF
TRBV7-9	NA	TRBJ2-1	CASSPSHWGYNEQFF
TRBV13	NA	TRBJ1-1	CASRSWGNTEAFF
TRBV7-9	TRBD1	TRBJ2-7	CASSGDRNFYEQYF
TRBV28	NA	TRBJ2-3	CASSPRATDTQYF
TRBV11-2	TRBD2	TRBJ2-2	CASSLDPAGVNTGELFF
TRBV5-1	TRBD2	TRBJ2-5	CASSKNQAGGQETQYF
TRBV19	NA	TRBJ2-2	CASSTTGSSTGELFF
TRBV12-5	NA	TRBJ1-1	CASGLGRSNTEAFF
TRBV12-3/TRBV12-4	NA	TRBJ1-2	CASSFERGTYYGYTF
TRBV25-1	NA	TRBJ2-1	CASTAWGGVLLEQFF
TRBV6-2/TRBV6-3	NA	TRBJ2-6	CASGSGANVLTF
TRBV12-3/TRBV12-4	TRBD2	TRBJ2-3	CASSLIATTSGGLDTQYF
TRBV9	TRBD1	TRBJ2-3	CASSVGIGTGVTDTQYF
TRBV20-1	NA	TRBJ1-1	CSARTTENTEAFF
TRBV20-1	NA	TRBJ2-1	CSASGPSSHNEQFF
TRBV6-5	TRBD1	TRBJ2-1	CASSYDRVRNEQFF
TRBV7-2	TRBD2	TRBJ2-7	CASSLGAGGPYEQYF
TRBV24-1	TRBD1	TRBJ2-3	CATSEPGTALRGDTQYF
TRBV18	NA	TRBJ1-1	CASSPAAMNTEAFF
TRBV12-3/TRBV12-4	TRBD1	TRBJ2-7	CASSLMGGTGDEQYF
TRBV18	NA	TRBJ2-5	CASSHFQGETQYF
TRBV6-5	TRBD1	TRBJ2-4	CASSYAGTEAKNIQYF
TRBV20-1	NA	TRBJ2-5	CSARGTVQETQYF
TRBV6-1	NA	TRBJ2-1	CASSREEVSTYNEQFF